This record covers a single T cell receptor (beta chain). Its antigen is unidentified. The CDR3 length is 19 residues. With 4 bases clipped from V and 0 bases from J, the junction kept 9 bases outside the gene matches. CDR1 and CDR2 (germline): SGHAT, FQNNGV. Each of the CD4+ naive, central memory, regulatory and stem cell-like memory populations was sorted via CD45RO/CCR7/CD25/CD127/CD95/CD27. Expressed TCRB transcripts were sequenced, since all the RNA that had been isolated was reverse transcribed. The protocol was immunoSEQ multiplex PCR, while the TCRdb copy is restricted to in-frame clones and leaves out a portion. The table includes 500,000 to 650,000 clones, 9.5% to 15% detected once. These data are taken from a study of beta chain features in type 1 diabetes. For the study at large: The number of sorted cells examined across all samples was some 99 million.

Study-wide results and caveats: When Type 1 diabetes patients were examined, their TCRB CDR3s proved moderately but significantly shorter in all four CD4+ subsets. For patients, the naive, central memory and Treg TCRB repertoires appeared more alike than for healthy donors. cDNA-based sequencing might over-represent cells highly expressing TCR.

The TCR originated in a man younger than 40 with type 1 diabetes. Sequences were obtained from naive CD4+ T cells from blood. The J gene is TRBJ2-5, the V gene TRBV11-2; the match to TRBD2 covers 15 bases. CDR3 protein: CASSWGLAGGPLYQETQYF. In DNA form, the CDR3 reads TGTGCCAGCAGCTGGGGACTAGCGGGGGGCCCTTTATACCAAGAGACCCAGTACTTC.